Sequencing of this T cell receptor (beta chain) was carried out in a study of T cell responses to AZD1222 COVID-19 vaccine. Points from the study as a whole: Spike-specific TCR breadth and depth both grew after two AZD1222 doses. It should be noted that donors were predominantly white British and more often female, and clonal diversity was possibly underestimated.

A remark on this clone: The antigen is unknown.

TCRdb's copy holds only in-frame clones and misses some; the assay was immunoSEQ multiplex PCR. There are over 150,000 clones in the sample; around 94% occur only once, and more than 9% lies in the top ten. Trimming removed 3 bases at V and 5 bases at J, with 13 bases between. The germline V gene encodes CDR1 GTSNPN and CDR2 SVGIG (reference sequence). The CDR3 runs to 13 residues. The V call is TRBV30, the J call TRBJ1-1; D unresolved. The origin of this receptor is an adult in good health. This material consisted of peripheral blood, taken on day 0 of AZD1222 vaccination. CDR3 sequence reads: CAWSYRTRTEAFF. CDR3 DNA sequence: TGTGCCTGGAGCTACCGGACCCGAACTGAAGCTTTCTTT.